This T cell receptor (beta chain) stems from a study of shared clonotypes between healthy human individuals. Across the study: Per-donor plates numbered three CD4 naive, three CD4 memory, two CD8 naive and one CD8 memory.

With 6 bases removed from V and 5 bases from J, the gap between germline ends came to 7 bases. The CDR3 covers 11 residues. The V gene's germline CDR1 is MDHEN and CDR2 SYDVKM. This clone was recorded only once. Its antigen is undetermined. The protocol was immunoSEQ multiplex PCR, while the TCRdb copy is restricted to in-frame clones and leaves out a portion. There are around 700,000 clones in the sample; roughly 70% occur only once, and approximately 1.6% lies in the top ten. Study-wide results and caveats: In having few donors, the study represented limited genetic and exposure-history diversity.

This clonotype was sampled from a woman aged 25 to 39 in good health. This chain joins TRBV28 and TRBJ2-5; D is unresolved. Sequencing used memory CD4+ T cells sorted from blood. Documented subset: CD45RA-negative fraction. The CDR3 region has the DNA TGTGCCAGCAGGGCAGAGGAGACCCAGTACTTC. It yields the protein CASRAEETQYF.